The next 8 T cell receptor beta chains were all read from a single sample in a study of blood T cell repertoires in COVID-19. Produced via immunoSEQ multiplex PCR; TCRdb's table is partial and in-frame only. The sample lists about 350,000 clones, about 92% occurring once. The sample was peripheral blood. These receptors originate from a woman aged 55-75 years with COVID-19, enrolled during active disease.

The V call is TRBV7-9, the J call TRBJ1-2; 8 bases agree with TRBD1. V dropped 5 bases and J dropped 4; count of bases not matched to a gene: 3. This CDR3 has 13 amino acids. From germline, CDR1 is SEHNR and CDR2 FQNEAQ (reference sequence). CDR3 region: CASSVGTGYGYTF. The CDR3 nucleotides read TGTGCCAGCAGCGTTGGGACAGGCTATGGCTACACCTTC. Full variable domain (outside the CDR3, taken from reference TRBV7-9 and TRBJ1-2): DTGVSQNPRHKITKRGQNVTFRCDPISEHNRLYWYRQTLGQGPEFLTYFQNEAQLEKSRLLSDRFSAERPKGSFSTLEIQRTEQGDSAMYLCASSVGTGYGYTFGSGTRLTVV.

This clone was counted once. The chain employs TRBV6-1 and TRBJ2-1; maybe TRBD2 (6 bases). Deletions cut 3 bases from V and 5 bases from J, with 11 bases between. In germline, CDR1 is MNHNS, CDR2 SASEGT. The CDR3 spans 14 residues. CDR3 residues: CASSERGLHNEQFF. DNA for the CDR3: TGTGCCAGCAGTGAGAGGGGACTCCACAATGAGCAGTTCTTC.

The rearrangement links TRBV7-8 to TRBJ1-2; TRBD1 is a possible D gene (6 bases). In germline, CDR1 is SGHVS, CDR2 FQNEAQ. The V end was cut by 5 bases, the J end by 2 bases, with 9 bases between. This CDR3 is built from 13 residues. The CDR3: CASSPDRNYGYTF. CDR3 bases: TGTGCCAGCAGCCCCGACAGGAACTATGGCTACACCTTC.

The V call is TRBV18, the J call TRBJ2-3; 7 bases fit TRBD1. The length of the CDR3 is 14 residues. The J segment lost 1 base and the V segment lost 3 bases, leaving 1 base of the junction unmatched. Germline CDR1 and CDR2: KGHSH and LQKENI. CDR3 residues: CASSPQGGTDTQYF. The CDR3 coding sequence is TGTGCCAGCTCACCCCAGGGGGGCACAGATACGCAGTATTTT.

The genes are TRBV27 and TRBJ1-6; possibly TRBD1 for D (5 bases). The germline V gene encodes CDR1 MNHEY and CDR2 SMNVEV (reference sequence). The V end was cut by 2 bases, the J end by 0 bases, with 17 bases between. The CDR3 sequence is 19 residues long. The CDR3 DNA reads as TGTGCCAGCAGTTTAACTTGGCGCAGGGTATCCTCCTATAATTCACCCCTCCACTTT. The encoded protein is CASSLTWRRVSSYNSPLHF.

This chain connects TRBV9 to TRBJ2-7, with a tentative D call TRBD2 (6 bases). The germline V gene has CDR1 SGDLS and CDR2 YYNGEE. V lost 4 bases, J lost 0 bases, and 14 bases lay in between. There are 15 residues in the CDR3. Written as DNA, the CDR3 is TGTGCCAGCAGCCCGGACGGGGGACCCTCCTACGAGCAGTACTTC. It is translated as CASSPDGGPSYEQYF.

J is TRBJ1-2 and V is TRBV10-3; D possibly corresponds to TRBD1 (6 bases). The germline gives CDR1 ENHRY, CDR2 SYGVKD. The germline V and J ends were trimmed by 3 bases and 7 bases, with 15 bases remaining between them. This CDR3 contains 14 residues. CDR3 in amino acids: CAISDLQGRGGYTF. DNA for the CDR3: TGTGCCATCAGTGATCTCCAGGGGAGAGGTGGCTACACCTTC.

The rearrangement joins TRBV9 to TRBJ1-2; D might be TRBD1 (6 bases). CDR3 length: 13 amino acids. Germline CDR1 is SGDLS and CDR2 is YYNGEE. V was trimmed by 0 bases and J by 4 bases, leaving 7 bases between them. CDR3 sequence reads: CASSVEQGYGYTF. CDR3 in DNA: TGTGCCAGCAGCGTAGAACAGGGCTATGGCTACACCTTC.